This TCR beta chain is drawn from a study of cytomegalovirus exposure and HLA in healthy donors. Study conclusions and caveats: Researchers catalogued approximately 170 TCR beta chains as cytomegalovirus-associated. In a later analysis, across HLA loci, associated TCR counts were highest for DRB1, lowest for HLA-C. In a later analysis, CMV-associated beta chains were mostly HLA-associated, it appeared.

Germline V gene lookup returns CDR1 MNHNS and CDR2 SASEGT. Trimming cost V 1 base and J 2 bases; bases outside gene matches: 5. The CDR3 loop spans 15 amino acids. Concerning this clone: Its antigen is not known.

PCR amplification relied on 60 Vbeta primers (plus 13 Jbeta primers). Authors' methods: A later analysis counted about 80 million unique TCR beta chains, some 11 million shared. The repertoire was sequenced with immunoSEQ multiplex PCR; TCRdb's copy has only in-frame clones and lacks some. V, J and clone size were drawn from that table, and D and trimming were deduced from the DNA. Here the sample spans about 140,000 clones, around four fifths being singletons. Source material: PBMCs. The sequence was obtained from a woman aged 55 to 70 in good health and CMV-seropositive. This chain links TRBV6-1 with TRBJ2-7; 7 nucleotides agree with TRBD1. The CDR3 sequence is CASSEGMGQPYEQYF. CDR3 DNA sequence: TGTGCCAGCAGTGAAGGAATGGGACAGCCCTACGAGCAGTACTTC.